The clone carrying this T cell receptor (beta chain) was counted at least ten times. This record belongs to a study of blood T cell repertoires in COVID-19. About the research overall: Samples taken during acute and convalescent COVID-19 were collected in the United States, Italy and Spain.

The table came from immunoSEQ multiplex PCR; TCRdb's copy has only in-frame clones and leaves some out. The data contain some 110,000 clones, about 80% of them singletons. CDR3 length: 15 residues. Germline V gene data show CDR1 as ENHRY and CDR2 as SYGVKD. With V trimmed by 7 bases and J by 2 bases, 7 bases remained unmatched. V is TRBV10-3 and J is TRBJ1-3, with TRBD1 identical over 8 bases. This sequence originates from an older man with active or convalescent COVID-19. Sequencing was done on a sample of peripheral blood. CDR3: CAIMTGTGAGNTIYF. In DNA form, the CDR3 reads TGTGCCATCATGACCGGGACAGGTGCTGGAAACACCATATATTTT.